This TCR beta chain was identified during a study of T cells in Graves' hyperthyroidism and ophthalmopathy. Study-wide results and caveats: Blood held most thyroid clonotypes expanded above 0.001 frequency. Ophthalmopathy prediction by the model preceded onset by a median approximately six months.

This clonotype was picked up many times. Its antigen remains unknown. Regions amplified from RNA transcripts were the TCR beta CDR3 regions. A set of HTBI primers served as the primers for a first-round RT-PCR of the TCR CDR3. TCRdb reprocessed the multiplex PCR reads via MiXCR and lists one record per CDR3 protein. The sample carries about 510,000 distinct CDR3 sequences, roughly 45% recorded once. Diagnoses used clinical symptoms, serum thyroxine and TRAb, thyroid ultrasound and orbital computed tomography. The CDR3 contains 14 residues. The V end was cut by 5 bases, the J end by 9 bases, with 17 bases between. Looked up from germline, CDR1 is SGHTA and CDR2 is FQGNSA.

The V call is TRBV7-2, the J call TRBJ1-5; D is perhaps TRBD1 (6 bases). This sequence was found in an adult woman with Graves' disease, either hyperthyroidism or ophthalmopathy (not recorded which). The sample was peripheral blood or thyroid tissue (not recorded which). As DNA, the CDR3 is TGTGCCAGCAGCCAAGGGCAGGGGACCCGGCCCCAGCATTTT. It yields the protein CASSQGQGTRPQHF.